This TCR beta chain appears in the sequencing data of a study of identical twins. This clonotype was detected a few times. MiXCR, applied by TCRdb to the 5' RACE reads, yields one record per CDR3 protein. Among fewer than 550,000 distinct CDR3 sequences listed, 13% to 15% were seen once. These same data were also listed under a study on yellow fever vaccine responses in identical twins.

The TCR comes from a woman between 18 and 30 years old in good health. The specimen sequenced was CD4+ T cells sorted from blood.

This CDR3 is CASSLWRYEQYF. CDR3 nucleotides: TGTGCCAGCAGTTTATGGAGATACGAGCAGTACTTC. The chain uses TRBV28 and TRBJ2-7, with D uncertain. Trimming cost V 0 bases and J 4 bases, with 4 bases left between them. The V gene's germline CDR1 is MDHEN and CDR2 SYDVKM. The CDR3 contains 12 residues.